These T cell receptor beta chains were read from a single sample in a study of T-cell reconstitution after alpha-beta-depleted transplantation in children. Via MiXCR, TCRdb re-called the PCR reads, giving one row per CDR3 protein. The sample holds about 440,000 distinct CDR3 sequences, around 46% seen once. Sample: PBMCs, taken before TCRalphabeta/CD19-depleted stem cell transplant. These receptors were collected from a girl under 10 years old with aplastic anemia, due to receive a stem cell transplant. The CDR3 runs from the conserved cysteine through the conserved F or W. D genes are given only for firm matches. Part of the rows lack a size; the others show once, few, many or a class for expanded clones.

v_gene	d_gene	abundance	j_gene	CDR3aa	CDR3nt
TRBV20-1	.	.	TRBJ2-1	CSAPHPIYSWGNEQFF	TGCAGTGCTCCCCACCCTATTTACAGTTGGGGCAATGAGCAGTTCTTC
TRBV4-1	.	few	TRBJ2-4	CASSQERSGTAKNIQYF	TGCGCCAGCAGCCAAGAAAGGTCCGGGACGGCCAAAAACATTCAGTACTTC
TRBV6-5	.	.	TRBJ1-2	CASQGRGSPRYGYTF	TGTGCCAGCCAAGGCAGGGGTTCACCTCGGTATGGCTACACCTTC
TRBV28	.	.	TRBJ1-5	CASTIRGQPQHF	TGTGCCAGCACCATTAGGGGTCAGCCCCAGCATTTT
TRBV18	TRBD2	.	TRBJ2-2	CASSPRSGRNTGELFF	TGTGCCAGCTCACCAAGGAGCGGGAGGAACACCGGGGAGCTGTTTTTT
TRBV7-9	.	.	TRBJ2-7	CASSLKGLSYEQYF	TGTGCCAGCAGCTTAAAAGGTTTGTCCTACGAGCAGTACTTC
TRBV12-3/TRBV12-4	.	.	TRBJ2-5	CASSLVGLGETQYF	TGTGCCAGCAGTTTGGTTGGGTTAGGGGAGACCCAGTACTTC
TRBV10-2	.	.	TRBJ2-5	CASSILETSGEETQYF	.
TRBV5-1	.	.	TRBJ2-7	CASSLGGRGDYGQYF	TGCGCCAGCAGCTTGGGAGGCAGGGGTGACTACGGGCAGTACTTC
TRBV5-1	.	many	TRBJ2-1	CASSLAPYNEQFF	TGCGCCAGCAGCTTGGCGCCCTACAATGAGCAGTTCTTC
TRBV6-5	.	.	TRBJ2-7	CASSYRPDSVRYEQYF	TGTGCCAGCAGTTACAGACCCGACAGTGTTCGGTACGAGCAGTACTTC
TRBV11-2	TRBD2	.	TRBJ2-1	CASSLRGSWDSGQPYNEQFF	TGTGCCAGCAGCTTACGGGGGAGTTGGGATAGCGGGCAACCCTACAATGAGCAGTTCTTC
TRBV11-2	.	.	TRBJ2-1	CASSSPPGLPSSYNEQFF	TGTGCCAGCAGCTCGCCCCCCGGGCTACCAAGCTCCTACAATGAGCAGTTCTTC
TRBV29-1	.	.	TRBJ1-4	CSARDGLNEKLFF	TGCAGCGCGAGAGACGGCCTAAATGAAAAACTGTTTTTT
TRBV29-1	.	.	TRBJ2-1	CSVGPRSSYNEQFF	TGCAGCGTTGGTCCCAGGAGCTCCTACAATGAGCAGTTCTTC
TRBV5-1	TRBD2	.	TRBJ2-3	CASSSLAGILSTDTQYF	TGCGCCAGCAGCTCTCTAGCGGGCATCTTAAGCACAGATACGCAGTATTTT
TRBV18	.	.	TRBJ2-1	CASSLLEGAEQFF	TGTGCCAGCTCACTCTTGGAGGGGGCAGAGCAGTTCTTC
TRBV5-5	.	.	TRBJ2-1	CASSPGTAHEQFF	TGTGCCAGCAGCCCGGGGACTGCCCATGAGCAGTTCTTC
TRBV5-1	.	.	TRBJ2-1	CASSSPRLDEQFF	TGCGCCAGCAGCTCGCCTAGGCTGGATGAGCAGTTCTTC
TRBV5-4	.	.	TRBJ2-5	CASSPGQTPGKETQYF	TGTGCCAGCAGCCCCGGACAGACTCCGGGGAAAGAGACCCAGTACTTC
TRBV6-1	.	few	TRBJ1-1	CASSPQQTNTEAFF	TGTGCCAGCAGCCCCCAACAGACTAACACTGAAGCTTTCTTT
TRBV5-1	TRBD1	many	TRBJ1-1	CASTWGQANTEAFF	TGCGCCAGCACCTGGGGACAGGCGAACACTGAAGCTTTCTTT
TRBV7-9	TRBD2	.	TRBJ2-2	CASSLGGLAGNTGELFF	TGTGCCAGCAGCTTAGGAGGACTAGCGGGAAACACCGGGGAGCTGTTTTTT
TRBV12-3/TRBV12-4	.	.	TRBJ2-7	CASSFRGSGNEQYF	TGTGCCAGCAGTTTCAGGGGCTCGGGAAACGAGCAGTACTTC
TRBV29-1	TRBD2	.	TRBJ2-5	CSTEDSGRVWETQYF	TGCAGCACAGAGGATAGCGGGAGAGTCTGGGAGACCCAGTACTTC
TRBV19	.	many	TRBJ1-1	CASSPQGWNTEAFF	TGTGCCAGTAGTCCACAGGGATGGAACACTGAAGCTTTCTTT
TRBV20-1	.	.	TRBJ1-5	CSARKDKGGNQPQHF	TGCAGTGCTAGGAAGGACAAGGGCGGTAATCAGCCCCAGCATTTT
TRBV15	.	many	TRBJ1-1	CATSRDRLGGKAFF	TGTGCCACCAGCAGAGATCGTTTGGGAGGGAAAGCTTTCTTT
TRBV27	.	.	TRBJ2-3	CASSYTSPSTDTQYF	TGTGCCAGCAGTTATACTAGTCCTAGCACAGATACGCAGTATTTT
TRBV9	.	.	TRBJ2-7	CASSVEWSYEQYF	TGTGCCAGCAGCGTAGAATGGTCCTACGAGCAGTACTTC
TRBV4-2	.	few	TRBJ2-7	CASSQDAPTYEQYF	TGTGCCAGCAGCCAAGATGCCCCGACCTACGAGCAGTACTTC
TRBV27	.	.	TRBJ2-1	CASSLHPQNEQFF	TGTGCCAGCAGTCTCCACCCTCAGAATGAGCAGTTCTTC
TRBV6-1	.	.	TRBJ2-7	CASSRPPGLSYEQYF	TGTGCCAGCAGCCGCCCCCCGGGACTGAGCTACGAGCAGTACTTC
TRBV7-3	TRBD2	.	TRBJ2-2	CASSKGLATGELFF	TGTGCCAGCAGCAAGGGACTAGCGACCGGGGAGCTGTTTTTT
TRBV5-1	.	few	TRBJ2-1	CASSLVSAGPYNEQFF	TGCGCCAGCAGCTTGGTCTCCGCGGGACCTTACAATGAGCAGTTCTTC
TRBV20-1	TRBD1	once	TRBJ2-3	CSATTGFTDTQYF	TGCAGTGCAACGACAGGGTTCACAGATACGCAGTATTTT
TRBV29-1	TRBD2	many	TRBJ2-5	CSVVSSGETQYF	TGCAGCGTTGTGTCTAGCGGAGAGACCCAGTACTTC
TRBV4-2	.	.	TRBJ2-7	CASSQDLGSYEQYF	TGTGCCAGCAGCCAAGATCTTGGCTCCTACGAGCAGTACTTC
TRBV20-1	.	few	TRBJ1-1	CSARDGRNTEAFF	TGCAGTGCTAGAGATGGACGGAACACTGAAGCTTTCTTT
TRBV25-1	TRBD1	few	TRBJ2-7	CASSDSDRGSYEQYF	TGTGCCAGCAGTGACTCGGACAGGGGTTCCTACGAGCAGTACTTC
TRBV20-1	TRBD2	many	TRBJ2-7	CSARLAGAQYF	TGCAGTGCTAGACTAGCGGGGGCTCAGTACTTC
TRBV29-1	TRBD2	once	TRBJ2-7	CSVEARGEGSKAYEQYF	TGCAGCGTTGAAGCCCGGGGGGAAGGTAGTAAGGCCTACGAGCAGTACTTC
TRBV5-1	TRBD2	.	TRBJ2-3	CASSLSLAGVDTQYF	TGCGCCAGCAGCCTGTCCCTAGCGGGGGTAGATACGCAGTATTTT
TRBV29-1	.	many	TRBJ1-5	CSAPGGNQPQHF	TGCAGCGCCCCCGGGGGGAATCAGCCCCAGCATTTT
TRBV6-4	.	few	TRBJ2-6	CASSEQVLSGANVLTF	TGTGCCAGCAGTGAGCAGGTCCTCTCTGGGGCCAACGTCCTGACTTTC
TRBV29-1	TRBD2	few	TRBJ2-7	CSVAGGTSPYEQYF	TGCAGCGTTGCCGGGGGGACGAGTCCATACGAGCAGTACTTC
TRBV5-1	.	few	TRBJ2-7	CASSFTSQLEQYF	TGCGCCAGCAGCTTCACCTCCCAACTCGAGCAGTACTTC
TRBV7-3	TRBD2	.	TRBJ2-5	CASSLTGGASETQYF	TGTGCCAGCAGCTTAACCGGGGGGGCCTCGGAGACCCAGTACTTC
TRBV27	.	.	TRBJ2-7	CASSSGEYYEQYF	TGTGCCAGCAGTTCAGGGGAGTACTACGAGCAGTACTTC